A single sample is the source of the 2 T cell receptor beta chains below, sequenced in a study of PD-L1 blockade in urothelial cancer. Profiled with immunoSEQ multiplex PCR; TCRdb holds only in-frame clones, not every one. The sample has more than 70,000 clones, roughly 91% seen once. Sequences were derived from PBMCs, sampled around atezolizumab (anti-PD-L1) treatment. The source of these receptors is a man between 60 and 70 years old with urothelial cancer.

The gene calls are TRBV25-1 and TRBJ2-7; 9 nucleotides agree with TRBD2. CDR3 length equals 16 residues. The V gene's germline CDR1 is MGHDK and CDR2 SYGVNS. V lost 5 bases to trimming and J lost 4 bases; unmatched junction nucleotides: 12. CDR3 DNA: TGTGCCAGCAGTCCCACCGGAGCGGGAGGACGGTACGAGCAGTACTTC. The encoded protein is CASSPTGAGGRYEQYF.

V is TRBV18 and J is TRBJ1-6, with D tentatively TRBD1 (5 bases). This CDR3 spans 16 amino acids. Germline-derived CDR1 and CDR2 are KGHSH and LQKENI. Trimming pared 0 bases from V and 9 bases from J, leaving 15 bases between. The CDR3 sequence is CASSPPSLGQRSPLHF. The CDR3 DNA reads as TGTGCCAGCTCACCACCATCGCTCGGACAACGTTCACCCCTCCACTTT.